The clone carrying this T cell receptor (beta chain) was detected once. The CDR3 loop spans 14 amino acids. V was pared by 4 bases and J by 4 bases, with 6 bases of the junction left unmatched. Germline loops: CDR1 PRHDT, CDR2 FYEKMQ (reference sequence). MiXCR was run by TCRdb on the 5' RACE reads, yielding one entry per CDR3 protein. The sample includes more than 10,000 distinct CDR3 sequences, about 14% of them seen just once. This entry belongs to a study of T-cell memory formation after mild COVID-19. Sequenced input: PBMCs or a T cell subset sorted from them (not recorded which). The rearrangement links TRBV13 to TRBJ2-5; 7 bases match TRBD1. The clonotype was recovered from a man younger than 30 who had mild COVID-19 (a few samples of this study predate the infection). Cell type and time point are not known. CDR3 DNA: TGTGCCAGCAGCTCCCGACAGGGATCAGAGACCCAGTACTTC. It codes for CASSSRQGSETQYF.